The rows below give T cell receptor beta chains drawn from one sample of a study of CD8 T cells in ankylosing spondylitis. TCRdb itself ran the 5' RACE reads through MiXCR, one entry per CDR3 protein. This sample carries some 130,000 distinct CDR3 sequences, roughly 13% of them seen once, and the ten largest clones take roughly 3%. Material for sequencing was blood, either unsorted or a sorted T cell fraction (not recorded which). The receptors originated from a female donor with ankylosing spondylitis or in good health (not recorded which). Each CDR3 is given with its conserved first and last residue. The D gene is left open where the match is weak. Only some rows state a clone size, as once, few, many or a class for expanded clones.

j_call v_call d_call clone_size cdr3_aa cdr3_nt
TRBJ1-1 TRBV6-5 . many CASSYGGGSPVNTEAFF TGTGCCAGCAGTTACGGTGGGGGTTCACCCGTGAACACTGAAGCTTTCTTT
TRBJ2-2 TRBV5-1 TRBD1 . CASRPDRGGTGELFF TGCGCCAGCAGACCCGACAGGGGTGGCACCGGGGAGCTGTTTTTT
TRBJ2-1 TRBV7-2 . . CASSFATSGTYNEQFF TGTGCCAGCAGCTTCGCGACTAGTGGGACCTACAATGAGCAGTTCTTC
TRBJ2-1 TRBV9 TRBD2 many CASSVAELAGVYEQFF TGTGCCAGCAGCGTAGCGGAACTAGCGGGGGTCTATGAGCAGTTCTTC
TRBJ1-1 TRBV25-1 . . CASRDRSNTEAFF TGTGCCAGCAGAGACAGATCGAACACTGAAGCTTTCTTT
TRBJ2-3 TRBV20-1 TRBD2 few CSGVGLAGGWDTQYF TGCAGTGGGGTAGGGCTAGCGGGAGGATGGGATACGCAGTATTTT
TRBJ2-7 TRBV29-1 . few CSVQLGQAGKATQYF TGCAGCGTCCAACTAGGACAGGCGGGGAAAGCGACGCAGTACTTC
TRBJ2-7 TRBV20-1 . many CSARGLGGHYEQYF TGCAGTGCTAGAGGACTAGGGGGCCACTACGAGCAGTACTTC
TRBJ1-5 TRBV20-1 TRBD1 many CSARDPGGLHQPQHF TGCAGTGCTAGAGATCCAGGGGGCCTTCATCAGCCCCAGCATTTT
TRBJ2-7 TRBV5-1 TRBD1 many CASTLGTGVYEQYF TGCGCCAGCACCTTAGGGACAGGGGTCTACGAGCAGTACTTC
TRBJ1-1 TRBV7-2 . many CASSRLQGQAFF TGTGCCAGCAGCCGGCTGCAGGGGCAGGCTTTCTTT
TRBJ1-2 TRBV5-1 . many CASSPRGSNYGYTF TGCGCCAGCAGCCCGAGAGGGTCTAACTATGGCTACACCTTC
TRBJ2-1 TRBV12-3/TRBV12-4 TRBD2 . CASISRTGGPYNEQFF TGTGCCAGCATTTCCCGAACGGGAGGGCCCTACAATGAGCAGTTCTTC
TRBJ1-1 TRBV3-1 TRBD1 many CASSPPGQPNTEAFF TGTGCCAGCAGCCCGCCGGGACAGCCGAACACTGAAGCTTTCTTT
TRBJ2-1 TRBV20-1 TRBD2 medium-sized CSARPGGSNNEQFF TGCAGTGCTAGGCCCGGCGGGAGCAACAATGAGCAGTTCTTC
TRBJ1-2 TRBV4-1 TRBD1 few CASSRPGQGFYGYTF TGCGCCAGCAGCCGCCCGGGACAGGGTTTTTATGGCTACACCTTC
TRBJ2-3 TRBV20-1 . many CSAISYGRDSDTQYF TGCAGTGCTATTTCCTACGGGAGAGACTCAGATACGCAGTATTTT
TRBJ1-1 TRBV7-3 . few CASNFQMDTEAFF TGTGCCAGCAACTTTCAGATGGACACTGAAGCTTTCTTT
TRBJ2-2 TRBV5-1 . many CASSLGVTGELFF TGCGCCAGCAGCTTGGGGGTCACCGGGGAGCTGTTTTTT
TRBJ2-5 TRBV20-1 . many CSATDQTETQYF TGCAGTGCTACGGACCAGACAGAGACCCAGTACTTC
TRBJ2-3 TRBV27 . few CASRRESVSTDTQYF TGTGCCAGTAGACGCGAGTCAGTCAGCACAGATACGCAGTATTTT
TRBJ1-5 TRBV12-3/TRBV12-4 . . CASSFGGSQPQHF TGTGCCAGCAGTTTTGGGGGGTCCCAGCCCCAGCATTTT
TRBJ2-3 TRBV5-6 . few CASSLATQGRAVKDTQYF TGTGCCAGCAGCTTGGCCACCCAGGGCAGGGCAGTTAAAGATACGCAGTATTTT